A selection of T cell receptor beta chains follows, all from one sample in a study of cytomegalovirus exposure and HLA in healthy donors. The assay was immunoSEQ multiplex PCR, and TCRdb's table has in-frame clones only and misses some. The table shows roughly 89,000 clones, with around 84% occurring only once. The sample was PBMCs. All receptors come from a man younger than 30 in good health and CMV-seronegative. CDR3s include the opening cysteine and the closing phenylalanine or tryptophan. Fields, in order: CDR3 length, J gene, V gene, CDR3 protein.

14	TRBJ1-5	TRBV18	CASSPAGMSQPQHF
14	TRBJ2-1	TRBV19	CASSMQGAYNEQFF
14	TRBJ1-2	TRBV2	CASRLGSLNYGYTF
15	TRBJ1-3	TRBV5-1	CASSHGSGIGNTIYF
15	TRBJ2-1	TRBV6-1	CASSELAGSYNEQFF
17	TRBJ2-1	TRBV9	CASSVVGEPQGAREQFF
11	TRBJ1-2	TRBV6-6	CASTSGYGYTF
14	TRBJ2-7	TRBV5-4	CASSLEGYVNEQYF
13	TRBJ1-2	TRBV5-1	CASSGTGEGGYTF
13	TRBJ2-1	TRBV11-3	CASSLDNYNEQFF
14	TRBJ2-7	TRBV18	CASSPPGRPYEQYF
14	TRBJ1-2	TRBV6-5	CASSYSWQNYGYTF
19	TRBJ2-3	TRBV19	CASSYLRPVWRRGIDTQYF